This T cell receptor beta chain stems from a study of T-cell memory formation after mild COVID-19. TCRdb re-analysed the 5' RACE reads in MiXCR, keeping a single row per CDR3 protein. The sample lists a few hundred thousand distinct CDR3 sequences; 16% were seen once. Regarding the study as a whole: Memory sampled before infection contained some responding clones, suggesting cross-reactive memory joined.

A remark on this clonotype: Its target is not known.

Per the germline V gene, CDR1 is KGHSH and CDR2 is LQKENI. The CDR3 is made up of 17 amino acids. The junction had 7 bases not matched to a gene; V was cut back by 0 bases and J by 4 bases. The receptor was derived from a man between 18 and 35 years old who had mild COVID-19 (a few samples of this study predate the infection). Cell type and time point are not known. The gene calls are TRBV18 and TRBJ2-2; 8 nucleotides match TRBD2. Sequenced material: PBMCs or a T cell subset sorted from them (not recorded which). The CDR3 DNA follows: TGTGCCAGCTCACCACCGGAGCGGGGGAGTGGCACCGGGGAGCTGTTTTTT. Its translation: CASSPPERGSGTGELFF.